This T cell receptor (beta chain) was retrieved from a study of T-cell reconstitution after alpha-beta-depleted transplantation in children (TCRdb year 2016). Broadly, across the study: T-cell immune reconstitution after TCRalphabeta/CD19-depleted allogeneic hematopoietic cell transplantation in children was quantitatively tracked in the study by means of TCR repertoire profiling.

On this clonotype itself: Its antigen is still unknown. Nothing much larger sits one base from this clone, and base qualities are not available.

From cysteine to phenylalanine, the CDR3 is 17 amino acids long. Only CDR3 DNA remains: 51 bases, in frame from the first base. Between the V and J ends, shortened by 1 base and 0 bases respectively, the junction contains 13 bases. Via the germline V gene, CDR1 is LGHNA and CDR2 YSLEER. The library relied on PCR. The reads were generated on an Illumina HiSeq 2500. Molecular barcoding was employed in the preparation of TCR libraries, with unique molecular identifiers being used to normalize TCRbeta repertoire quantification. TCRdb redid the processing of the public reads, applying fastp at Q25 and MiXCR, and retained in-frame beta chains. For every CDR3 protein sequence, its rows merge into one entry that carries the most common genes and DNA. This sample comprises over 300,000 distinct CDR3 sequences, approximately 10% of them detected only once. The top ten clonotypes cover around 2.3% of the sample.

The source was PBMCs from the stem cell graft donor, collected from the stem cell graft. The source of this sequence is a human donor who donated a stem cell graft to a child with acute lymphoblastic leukemia. The rearrangement combines TRBV4-3 with TRBJ2-4; the D segment is perhaps TRBD1 or TRBD2, each sharing 5 matched bases. The CDR3 protein is CASSQALDSLAKNIQYF. The sequence in DNA is TGCGCCAGCAGCCAAGCACTAGACAGCCTAGCCAAAAACATTCAGTACTTC.